A selection of T cell receptor beta chains follows, all from one sample in a study of T cell responses to AZD1222 COVID-19 vaccine. Some clones are missing from TCRdb's copy, which holds only in-frame ones; the method was immunoSEQ multiplex PCR. The data hold about 140,000 clones, with approximately 91% observed a single time. This specimen was peripheral blood, taken on day 0 of AZD1222 vaccination. The origin of the receptors is an adult in good health. CDR3s include the opening cysteine and the closing phenylalanine or tryptophan. The D gene is left open where the match is weak. Size is stated for part of the rows, as once, few or many counts, or as a class when the clone is expanded.

TRBV29-1	NA	TRBJ2-5	NA	CSVDGPAYQETQYF	TGCAGCGTTGACGGGCCAGCGTACCAAGAGACCCAGTACTTC
TRBV5-1	NA	TRBJ1-2	NA	CASSSLDGGGTYGYTF	TGCGCCAGCAGCTCTTTGGATGGAGGGGGGACCTATGGCTACACCTTC
TRBV18	NA	TRBJ2-7	NA	CASSPPGWLASYEQYF	TGTGCCAGCTCACCACCTGGCTGGCTAGCGAGTTACGAGCAGTACTTC
TRBV27	TRBD2	TRBJ2-7	NA	CASKTSGDSYEQYF	TGTGCCAGCAAAACTAGCGGGGACTCCTACGAGCAGTACTTC
TRBV5-1	TRBD1	TRBJ1-1	NA	CASSLAGGVTEAFF	TGCGCCAGCAGCTTGGCAGGGGGCGTCACTGAAGCTTTCTTT
TRBV11-2	TRBD2	TRBJ2-3	NA	CASSSRERRPDTQYF	TGTGCCAGCAGCTCGCGGGAGAGGCGGCCAGATACGCAGTATTTT
TRBV6-5	NA	TRBJ2-7	NA	CASSYSSLSAGQYF	TGTGCCAGCAGTTACTCGAGCTTGTCCGCGGGACAGTACTTC
TRBV2	TRBD1	TRBJ1-2	NA	CAIPPPGQGLPFYGYTF	TGTGCCATCCCACCCCCGGGACAGGGGCTTCCCTTCTATGGCTACACCTTC
TRBV7-8	NA	TRBJ1-1	NA	CASIVKGQGTEAFF	TGTGCCAGCATCGTAAAGGGTCAAGGCACTGAAGCTTTCTTT
TRBV7-9	TRBD1	TRBJ1-2	few	CASSLDRGGYTF	TGTGCCAGCAGCTTGGACAGGGGTGGCTACACCTTC